This record covers a single T cell receptor (beta chain). Using its own MiXCR run on the 5' RACE reads, TCRdb lists one record per CDR3 protein. The table lists under 400,000 distinct CDR3 sequences, 7% to 9.5% of them singletons. The data stem from a study of identical twins. Looked up from germline, CDR1 is DFQATT and CDR2 is SNEGSKA (reference sequence). CDR3 size: 14 residues. Trimming stripped 4 bases from V and 5 bases from J, with 18 bases between. The specimen was naive T cells sorted from blood. The clonotype comes from a woman aged 50 to 60 in good health. The chain carries TRBV20-1 and TRBJ2-7; the D gene could be TRBD1 or TRBD2 (5 bases each). CDR3 region: CSANGEARGDEQYF. CDR3 DNA sequence: TGCAGTGCTAATGGGGAAGCGCGAGGGGACGAGCAGTACTTC.